This T cell receptor (beta chain) was obtained from a study of immune characterization of retroperitoneal liposarcoma (dated by TCRdb to between 2018 and 2020). Unmatched junction bases come to 4, with V trimmed by 3 bases and J by 2 bases. The CDR3 runs 15 residues from the cysteine to the phenylalanine. Left in the record is the CDR3 DNA by itself, 45 bases read in frame from the first base. The sample holds a few counts of this clonotype. Its antigen remains unidentified. No much larger clonotype is one base removed from it; base qualities were not supplied. Libraries were made using PCR. Sequencing was performed on a NextSeq 500. TCRdb reworked the public reads: Q25 trimming with fastp, MiXCR clone assembly, productive beta chains retained. All rows with the same CDR3 protein become a single entry with the most common DNA and genes. This sample lists roughly 9,800 distinct CDR3 sequences; over 35% were detected once. The ten biggest clones cover under 25% of the sample.

This TCR was recovered from a male donor with retroperitoneal liposarcoma. Sequencing input: tumor tissue. This chain is built from TRBV12-3 or TRBV12-4 and TRBJ1-2, and TRBD1 matches 9 of the central bases. The CDR3: CASSFSTGGNYGYTF. The sequenced DNA: TGTGCCAGCAGTTTTTCTACAGGGGGCAACTATGGCTACACCTTC.